Sequencing of this TCR beta chain was carried out in a study of Ad26.COV2.S vaccination and SARS-CoV-2 variants. Looking at the study overall: Donor participated within the Ad26.COV2.S arm of the COV1001 trial. Ad26.COV2.S given intramuscularly, once or twice 56 days apart.

Treatment: over 15 received Ad26.COV2.S at low or high dose, single or two shots; about 5 received placebo; per-sample allocation not given. Sample collection was performed on day 63 after the first vaccine or placebo injection. An Ad26 vector was used to express Wuhan-strain SARS-CoV-2 spike as the vaccine. TCRdb keeps only in-frame clones here, not all; method: immunoSEQ multiplex PCR. The data contain about 250,000 clones, about 89% of them singletons. The sequence came from a person between 18 and 59 years old who received the Ad26.COV2.S COVID-19 vaccine or a placebo. Source: peripheral blood, taken in a trial of Ad26.COV2.S vaccine versus placebo.

CDR3 coding DNA: TGTGCCAGCAGCTCGCAGGCCCTCGGGGGGGCTTTCTTT. It specifies CASSSQALGGAFF. The chain combines TRBV5-4 with TRBJ1-1, with a tentative D call TRBD1 (5 bases). Germline CDR1 reads SGHNT; CDR2 reads YYREEE (reference sequence). The CDR3 has 13 residues. Trimming left V 3 bases short and J 11 bases short, with 17 bases between.